This passage covers 28 T cell receptor beta chains from one sample sequenced in a study of blood T cells in healthy people across ages. A sample-barcoded 5' primer and a J-beta primer mix were used in a second PCR of about 7 to 12 cycles. TCRdb redid the calling of the 5' RACE reads with MiXCR, one entry per CDR3 protein. The table lists about 640,000 distinct CDR3 sequences, 58% of them singletons. The sequencing input was blood. These receptors all come from a man aged 60 to 69 in good health.

This clonotype has only a few counts. The rearrangement uses TRBV10-2 and TRBJ2-6; D is unresolved. The CDR3 consists of 12 residues. Trimming took off 10 bases at V and 2 bases at J, with 6 bases between the two ends. Looked up from germline, CDR1 is WSHSY and CDR2 is SAAADI. CDR3 DNA: TGCGCCACTTCCGCTGGGGCCAACGTCCTGACTTTC. It translates to CATSAGANVLTF.

This rearrangement joins TRBV4-2 to TRBJ1-4, with D possibly TRBD1 on 6 matching bases. The V end lost 3 bases, the J end lost 5 bases, and 16 bases lay between the germline ends. This CDR3 has 16 residues. The germline CDR1 and CDR2 sequences are LGHNA and YNFKEQ. CDR3 region: CASSQLSGTRNEKLFF. The CDR3 DNA is TGTGCCAGCAGCCAGCTTTCCGGGACAAGGAATGAAAAACTGTTTTTT.

The DNA for the CDR3 is TGCGCCAGCAGCCTACTAGTGGATACGCAGTATTTT. Its translation is CASSLLVDTQYF. The chain has TRBV5-1 and TRBJ2-3; D is perhaps TRBD2 (5 bases). The length of the CDR3 is 12 residues. Germline loops: CDR1 SGHRS, CDR2 YFSETQ. Trimming took 4 bases from V and 6 from J, leaving 9 bases between them.

CDR3 DNA sequence: TGTGCCAGCAGTTTCGCAGGGAATTACAATGAGCAGTTCTTC. Translation gives CASSFAGNYNEQFF. The chain uses TRBV28 and TRBJ2-1; D perhaps matches TRBD1 (5 bases). The CDR3 has 14 residues. CDR1 is MDHEN, CDR2 SYDVKM, per germline. The V gene lost 3 bases and the J gene lost 4 bases, with 10 bases spanning the gap.

V gene TRBV29-1 combines with J gene TRBJ2-7; tentative D call: TRBD2 (6 bases). V was cut by 4 bases and J by 2 bases, with 15 bases left in between. This CDR3 spans 14 amino acids. The V gene's germline CDR1 is SQVTM and CDR2 ANQGSEA. As DNA, the CDR3 is TGCAGCGTTGTTCTTAGCGGACCACCCTACGAGCAGTACTTC. Residues: CSVVLSGPPYEQYF.

V is TRBV20-1 and J is TRBJ2-7, with TRBD1 identical over 9 bases. Germline V lookup: CDR1 DFQATT, CDR2 SNEGSKA (reference sequence). The CDR3 sequence is 14 residues long. The V and J ends lost 2 bases and 5 bases, in that order; junction bases with no gene match: 7. The CDR3 spells CSARKAGTGNEQYF. CDR3 coding DNA: TGCAGTGCTAGAAAGGCTGGGACAGGGAACGAGCAGTACTTC.

The chain has TRBV11-2 and TRBJ2-5; D is undetermined. Germline V gene data show CDR1 as SGHAT and CDR2 as FQNNGV. This CDR3 is built from 14 residues. Deletions cut 3 bases from V and 11 bases from J, with 19 bases between. Written as DNA, the CDR3 is TGTGCCAGCAGCTTTGGCCGCCGCCTCTATGAGCAGTACTTC. Translation: CASSFGRRLYEQYF.

There are a few counts of this clonotype. This rearrangement joins TRBV7-2 to TRBJ2-6; weak D call: TRBD2 (5 bases). Looked up from germline, CDR1 is SGHTA and CDR2 is FQGNSA. The V end was cut by 2 bases, the J end by 0 bases, with 14 bases between. The CDR3 loop spans 18 amino acids. CDR3 loop: CASSLRAVGSSGANVLTF. CDR3 DNA: TGTGCCAGCAGCTTAAGGGCAGTAGGGAGCTCTGGGGCCAACGTCCTGACTTTC.

In the case of this clonotype: A single base separates this from a much larger clone, so it may be a read error. The DNA of the CDR3 is TGTCCCACCAGCAGAGATGCGGGACATTCGAACACCGGGGAGCTGTTTTTT. Translation gives CPTSRDAGHSNTGELFF. The V call is TRBV15, the J call TRBJ2-2, with D perhaps assigned TRBD1 or TRBD2 (6 bases each). Germline V lookup: CDR1 LNHNV, CDR2 YYDKDF (reference sequence). CDR3 size: 17 residues.

The gene calls are TRBV4-1 and TRBJ1-5; possibly TRBD1 for D (6 bases). With 1 base removed from V and 2 bases from J, the gap between germline ends came to 9 bases. This CDR3 contains 15 residues. Germline V gene lookup returns CDR1 MGHRA and CDR2 YSYEKL. The CDR3 loop reads CASSQAGARNQPQHF. CDR3 bases: TGCGCCAGCAGCCAAGCGGGGGCGCGCAATCAGCCCCAGCATTTT.

By frequency in the sample, this clonotype is medium-sized. The chain couples TRBV3-1 to TRBJ2-5; 8 nucleotides agree with TRBD2. CDR3 size: 15 residues. From germline, CDR1 is LGHDT and CDR2 YNNKEL (reference sequence). J gave up 3 bases and V 6 bases, and 9 bases lay outside the gene matches. The DNA for the CDR3 is TGTGCCAGCAGTCCCTGGGGTAGCGGGGAAGAGACCCAGTACTTC. This encodes CASSPWGSGEETQYF.

The chain recombines TRBV9 with TRBJ2-7, with 7 bases identical to TRBD1. This CDR3 comprises 16 residues. The V segment lost 1 base and the J segment 1 base; nucleotides outside the gene matches: 8. The germline V gene has CDR1 SGDLS and CDR2 YYNGEE. The chain's CDR3 is CASSVTGTENSYEQYF. In nucleotides, the CDR3 is TGTGCCAGCAGCGTAACGGGGACAGAGAATTCCTACGAGCAGTACTTC. Using reference TRBV9 and TRBJ2-7 for the parts outside the CDR3, the full variable domain is DSGVTQTPKHLITATGQRVTLRCSPRSGDLSVYWYQQSLDQGLQFLIQYYNGEERAKGNILERFSAQQFPDLHSELNLSSLELGDSALYFCASSVTGTENSYEQYFGPGTRLTVT.

This clonotype appeared a few times. This chain connects TRBV2 to TRBJ2-1; TRBD2 matches 11 bases. The J call is doubtful: the DNA matches TRBJ2-7 better. This CDR3 has 18 residues. Germline V gives CDR1 SNHLY, CDR2 FYNNEI. The CDR3 DNA reads TGTGCCAGCAGTGACCTAGCGGGGGGCCCAAGCTCCTACAATGAGCAGTACTTC. This encodes CASSDLAGGPSSYNEQYF.

This chain connects TRBV6-5 to TRBJ2-1; TRBD1 aligns across 8 bases. Germline V gene lookup returns CDR1 MNHEY and CDR2 SVGAGI. V lost 5 bases and J lost 5; bases outside the gene matches: 5. The CDR3 is made up of 14 amino acids. Written as DNA, the CDR3 is TGTGCCAGCAGTCAGGACAGGGTAAACAATGAGCAGTTCTTC. This gives the protein CASSQDRVNNEQFF.

The chain links TRBV5-1 to TRBJ1-1; unclear D gene. The V end lost 2 bases, the J end lost 1 base, and 9 bases lay between the germline ends. CDR3 length: 14 amino acids. Germline V gene lookup returns CDR1 SGHRS and CDR2 YFSETQ. As DNA, the CDR3 is TGCGCCAGCAGCTTTCAGCTCGCGAACACTGAAGCTTTCTTT. This sequence encodes CASSFQLANTEAFF.

A few counts support this clonotype. The V and J genes are TRBV7-8 and TRBJ1-6; no firm D call. Trimming took 3 bases from V and 5 from J, leaving 11 bases between them. Germline V gene lookup returns CDR1 SGHVS and CDR2 FQNEAQ. The CDR3 extends over 15 amino acids. CDR3 in DNA: TGTGCCAGCAGCTTGCTAACAGTTGATAATTCACCCCTCCACTTT. Translating it yields CASSLLTVDNSPLHF.

The J gene is TRBJ1-4, the V gene TRBV7-9; 7 positions agree with TRBD1. The germline V gene has CDR1 SEHNR and CDR2 FQNEAQ (reference sequence). Unmatched junction bases numbered 8, after V lost 7 bases and J lost 3 bases. The CDR3 spans 15 residues. CDR3 amino acids: CASTEGGQPNEKLFF. CDR3 in DNA: TGTGCCAGCACCGAGGGGGGACAGCCTAATGAAAAACTGTTTTTT. The variable domain in full, with the rest retrieved from reference TRBV7-9 and TRBJ1-4, is DTGVSQNPRHKITKRGQNVTFRCDPISEHNRLYWYRQTLGQGPEFLTYFQNEAQLEKSRLLSDRFSAERPKGSFSTLEIQRTEQGDSAMYLCASTEGGQPNEKLFFGSGTQLSVL.

This clonotype was detected only a few times. This chain joins TRBV3-1 and TRBJ2-1; TRBD2 is a possible D gene (5 bases). CDR1 is LGHDT, CDR2 YNNKEL, per germline (reference sequence). Trimming stripped 0 bases from V and 12 bases from J, with 18 bases between. CDR3 length equals 15 residues. CDR3 protein: CASSQDSGPETRQFF. The CDR3 DNA follows: TGTGCCAGCAGCCAAGATTCCGGTCCGGAAACTAGGCAGTTCTTC.

This chain uses TRBV20-1 with TRBJ2-4, with 7 bases lining up with TRBD2. The CDR3 has 16 amino acids. V lost 0 bases and J lost 5; bases outside the gene matches: 10. Germline V CDR1 and CDR2: DFQATT, SNEGSKA (reference sequence). The CDR3 protein is CSARDPASGQQNIQYF. CDR3 DNA: TGCAGTGCTAGAGATCCGGCTAGCGGTCAACAAAACATTCAGTACTTC.

The genes are TRBV29-1 and TRBJ2-1, with TRBD1 matching over 9 bases. Germline V gene lookup returns CDR1 SQVTM and CDR2 ANQGSEA. J lost 3 bases, V lost 6 bases, and 6 bases had no gene match. CDR3 length equals 14 residues. The CDR3 protein is CSVQRDRDYNEQFF. The DNA of the CDR3 is TGCAGCGTCCAACGGGACAGGGACTACAATGAGCAGTTCTTC.

The rearrangement uses TRBV6-2 or TRBV6-3 and TRBJ2-7; D gene ambiguous. This CDR3 spans 13 amino acids. Between the trimmed V and J ends, which lost 2 bases and 4 bases, there was a span of 9 bases. Germline loops: CDR1 MNHEY, CDR2 SVGEGT. The CDR3 sequence is CASSYGTPYEQYF. The CDR3 DNA reads as TGTGCCAGCAGTTACGGCACACCTTACGAGCAGTACTTC.

This rearrangement joins TRBV5-8 to TRBJ1-6; 9 nucleotides agree with TRBD1. After removal of 7 bases from V and 9 bases from J, the junction contained 5 bases not matched to a gene. In germline, CDR1 is SGHTS, CDR2 YDEGEE. CDR3 length: 13 residues. This CDR3 is CASHRDRASPLHF. Written as DNA, the CDR3 is TGTGCCAGCCATCGGGACAGGGCTTCACCCCTCCACTTT.

The chain uses TRBV7-6 and TRBJ2-7; the match to TRBD1 covers 7 bases. This CDR3 has 13 residues. Trimming cost V 4 bases and J 7 bases; bases outside gene matches: 7. Germline V gives CDR1 SGHVS, CDR2 FNYEAQ. CDR3 protein: CASSSVTGREQYF. The CDR3 DNA reads as TGTGCCAGCAGCTCGGTGACAGGGAGAGAGCAGTACTTC.

V is TRBV6-5 and J is TRBJ2-5; D may be TRBD2 (5 bases). Germline CDR1 MNHEY, CDR2 SVGAGI. The CDR3 length is 16 residues. Trimming removed 0 bases at V and 1 base at J, with 12 bases between. The CDR3: CASSYSRRVIQETQYF. CDR3 coding DNA: TGTGCCAGCAGTTACTCCCGGCGGGTTATCCAAGAGACCCAGTACTTC.

The chain uses TRBV6-4 and TRBJ2-2, with D possibly TRBD1 on 6 matching bases. V lost 7 bases to trimming and J lost 2 bases, with 14 bases between them. Germline V gene data show CDR1 as MRHNA and CDR2 as SNTAGT. The CDR3 is made up of 15 amino acids. The CDR3 DNA sequence: TGTGCCAGCAAACCAAACAGGGTTAACACCGGGGAGCTGTTTTTT. It specifies CASKPNRVNTGELFF.

This rearrangement joins TRBV28 to TRBJ1-2, with 7 bases fitting TRBD1. CDR1 is MDHEN and CDR2 is SYDVKM in the germline V gene. V was pared by 2 bases and J by 7 bases, with 4 bases of the junction left unmatched. The CDR3 runs to 13 residues. CDR3 sequence: CASSLQGVAGYTF. In DNA form, the CDR3 reads TGTGCCAGCAGTTTACAGGGGGTCGCTGGCTACACCTTC.

The chain links TRBV6-6 to TRBJ2-3; maybe TRBD1 (6 bases). The germline V and J ends were trimmed by 5 bases and 0 bases, with 12 bases remaining between them. Germline CDR1 and CDR2: MNHNY and SVGAGI (reference sequence). This CDR3 is built from 15 residues. DNA for the CDR3: TGTGCCAGCAGTGGCAGGGGTGATAGCACAGATACGCAGTATTTT. The encoded protein is CASSGRGDSTDTQYF.

J is TRBJ2-7 and V is TRBV20-1; 8 bases agree with TRBD1. Judging by the DNA end, TRBJ2-5 fits better; the J call may be wrong. Germline V gives CDR1 DFQATT, CDR2 SNEGSKA (reference sequence). CDR3 length: 13 amino acids. CDR3 residues: CSADTDREETQYF. Here the CDR3 DNA reads TGCAGTGCTGATACGGACAGGGAAGAGACCCAGTACTTC.